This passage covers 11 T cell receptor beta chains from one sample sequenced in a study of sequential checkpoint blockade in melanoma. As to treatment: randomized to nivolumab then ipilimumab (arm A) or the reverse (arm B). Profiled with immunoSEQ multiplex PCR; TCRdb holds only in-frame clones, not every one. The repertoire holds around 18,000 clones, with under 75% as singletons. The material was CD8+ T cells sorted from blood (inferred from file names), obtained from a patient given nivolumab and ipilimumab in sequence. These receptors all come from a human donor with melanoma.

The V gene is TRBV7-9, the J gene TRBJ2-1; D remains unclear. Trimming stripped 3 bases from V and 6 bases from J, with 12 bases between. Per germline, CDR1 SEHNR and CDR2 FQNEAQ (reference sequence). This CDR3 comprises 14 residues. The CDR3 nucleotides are TGTGCCAGCAGCTTTGTTCCGAACAGCAATGAGCAGTTCTTC. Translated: CASSFVPNSNEQFF.

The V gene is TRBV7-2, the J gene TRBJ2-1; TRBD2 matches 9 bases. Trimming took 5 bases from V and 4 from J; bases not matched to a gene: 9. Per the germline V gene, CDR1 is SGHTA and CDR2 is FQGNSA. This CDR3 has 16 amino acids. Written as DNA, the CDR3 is TGTGCCAGCAGCCTCTTAGCGGGGGAGATTTACAATGAGCAGTTCTTC. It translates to CASSLLAGEIYNEQFF.

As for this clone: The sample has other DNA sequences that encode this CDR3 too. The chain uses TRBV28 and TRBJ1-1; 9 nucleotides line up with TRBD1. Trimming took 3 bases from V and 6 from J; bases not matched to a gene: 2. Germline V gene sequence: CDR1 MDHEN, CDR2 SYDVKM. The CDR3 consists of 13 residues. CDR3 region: CASSLTGGAEAFF. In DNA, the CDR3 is TGTGCCAGCAGTTTGACAGGGGGAGCTGAAGCTTTCTTT.

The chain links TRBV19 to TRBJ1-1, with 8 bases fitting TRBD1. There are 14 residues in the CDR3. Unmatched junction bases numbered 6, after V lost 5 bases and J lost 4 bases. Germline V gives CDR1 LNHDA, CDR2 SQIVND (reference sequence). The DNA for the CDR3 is TGTGCCAGTAGTCTCCGGACAGGGACCACTGAAGCTTTCTTT. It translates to CASSLRTGTTEAFF.

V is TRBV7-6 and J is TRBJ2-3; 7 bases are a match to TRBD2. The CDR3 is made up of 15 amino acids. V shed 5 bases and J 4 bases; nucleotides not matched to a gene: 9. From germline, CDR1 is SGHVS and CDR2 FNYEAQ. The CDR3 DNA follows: TGTGCCAGCAGCCGGGAGGCCAGCCAGGCAGATACGCAGTATTTT. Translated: CASSREASQADTQYF. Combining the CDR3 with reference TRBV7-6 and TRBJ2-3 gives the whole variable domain GAGVSQSPRYKVTKRGQDVALRCDPISGHVSLYWYRQALGQGPEFLTYFNYEAQQDKSGLPNDRFSAERPEGSISTLTIQRTEQRDSAMYRCASSREASQADTQYFGPGTRLTVL.

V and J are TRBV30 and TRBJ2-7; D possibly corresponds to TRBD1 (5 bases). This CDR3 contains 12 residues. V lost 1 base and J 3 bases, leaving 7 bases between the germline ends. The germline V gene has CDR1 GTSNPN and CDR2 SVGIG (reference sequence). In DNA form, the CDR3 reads TGTGCCTGGAGTGACAGGTACTACGAGCAGTACTTC. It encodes CAWSDRYYEQYF.

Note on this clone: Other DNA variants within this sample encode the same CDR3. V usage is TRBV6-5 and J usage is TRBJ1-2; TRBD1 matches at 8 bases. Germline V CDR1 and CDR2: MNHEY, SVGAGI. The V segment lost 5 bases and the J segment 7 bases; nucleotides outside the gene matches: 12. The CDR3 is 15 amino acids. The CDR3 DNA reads TGTGCCAGCAGTACGCGGACAGGGAGGGCGGCTGGCTACACCTTC. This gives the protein CASSTRTGRAAGYTF.

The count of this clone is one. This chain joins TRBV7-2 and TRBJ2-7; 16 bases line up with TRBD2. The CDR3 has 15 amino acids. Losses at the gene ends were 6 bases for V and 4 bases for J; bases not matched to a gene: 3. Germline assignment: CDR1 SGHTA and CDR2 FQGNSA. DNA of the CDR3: TGTGCCAGCAGGGGACTAGCGGGAGGGTCATACGAGCAGTACTTC. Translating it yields CASRGLAGGSYEQYF.

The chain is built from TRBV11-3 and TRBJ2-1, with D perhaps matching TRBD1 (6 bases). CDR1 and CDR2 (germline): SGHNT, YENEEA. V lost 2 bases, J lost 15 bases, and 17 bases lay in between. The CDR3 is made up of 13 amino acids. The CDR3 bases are TGTGCCAGCAGCTTAACTGGCAGGGGTACTCGGTTCTTC. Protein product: CASSLTGRGTRFF.

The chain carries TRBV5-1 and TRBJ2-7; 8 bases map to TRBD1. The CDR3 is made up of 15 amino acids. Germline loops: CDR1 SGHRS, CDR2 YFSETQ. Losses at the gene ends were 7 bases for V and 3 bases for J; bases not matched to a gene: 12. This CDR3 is CASRPDVDRGYEQYF. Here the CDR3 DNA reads TGCGCCAGCCGGCCTGACGTTGACAGGGGCTACGAGCAGTACTTC.

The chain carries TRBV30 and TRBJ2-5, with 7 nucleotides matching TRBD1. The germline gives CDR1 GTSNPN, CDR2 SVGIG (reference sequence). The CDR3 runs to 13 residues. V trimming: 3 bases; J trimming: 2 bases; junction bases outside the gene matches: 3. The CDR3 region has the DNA TGTGCCTGGAGGCAACAGGGGCAAGAGACCCAGTACTTC. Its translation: CAWRQQGQETQYF.